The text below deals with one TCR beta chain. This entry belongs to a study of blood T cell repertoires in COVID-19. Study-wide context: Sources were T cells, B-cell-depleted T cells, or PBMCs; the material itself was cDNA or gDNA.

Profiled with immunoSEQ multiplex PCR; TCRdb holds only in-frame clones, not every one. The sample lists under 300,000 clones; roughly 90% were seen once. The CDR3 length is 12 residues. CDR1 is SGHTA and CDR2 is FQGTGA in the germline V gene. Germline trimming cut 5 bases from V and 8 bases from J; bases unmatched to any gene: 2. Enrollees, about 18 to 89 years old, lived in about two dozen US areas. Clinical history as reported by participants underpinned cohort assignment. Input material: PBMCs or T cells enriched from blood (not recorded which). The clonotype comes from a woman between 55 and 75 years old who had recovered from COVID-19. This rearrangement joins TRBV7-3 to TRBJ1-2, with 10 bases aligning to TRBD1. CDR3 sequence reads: CASSRTGGGYTF. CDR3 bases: TGTGCCAGCAGCAGGACAGGGGGAGGCTACACCTTC.